Shown below are 29 T cell receptor beta chains from a single sample sequenced in a study of OX40 agonist ivuxolimab in advanced cancers. Here immunoSEQ multiplex PCR was the method, and the copy in TCRdb shows in-frame clones only, minus some. The table records under 50,000 clones, about 88% of them present only once. The sequencing here drew on CD4+ or CD8+ T cells sorted from blood, taken in a trial of the OX40 agonist ivuxolimab. All receptors come from an adult with an advanced solid tumor such as melanoma, head and neck, liver or kidney cancer.

The J gene is TRBJ1-2, the V gene TRBV6-5, with 8 positions matching TRBD1. CDR3 length: 15 amino acids. Trimming cost V 2 bases and J 4 bases; bases outside gene matches: 6. Germline CDR1 MNHEY, CDR2 SVGAGI. The CDR3, as DNA: TGTGCCAGCAGTTACCGAGGACAGGGCGTCTATGGCTACACCTTC. It translates to CASSYRGQGVYGYTF.

V gene TRBV5-4 combines with J gene TRBJ1-2; 7 bases align to TRBD1. J gave up 3 bases and V 1 base, and 6 bases lay outside the gene matches. The germline V gene encodes CDR1 SGHNT and CDR2 YYREEE (reference sequence). CDR3 length equals 15 residues. The CDR3 DNA follows: TGTGCCAGCAGCTTGCCAACAGGGGAGGACTATGGCTACACCTTC. Protein product: CASSLPTGEDYGYTF. Based on the CDR3 plus reference TRBV5-4 and TRBJ1-2, the full variable domain is ETGVTQSPTHLIKTRGQQVTLRCSSQSGHNTVSWYQQALGQGPQFIFQYYREEENGRGNFPPRFSGLQFPNYSSELNVNALELDDSALYLCASSLPTGEDYGYTFGSGTRLTVV.

The chain links TRBV5-1 to TRBJ2-3; the match to TRBD2 covers 9 bases. There are 17 residues in the CDR3. Germline V lookup: CDR1 SGHRS, CDR2 YFSETQ. The V and J ends lost 0 bases and 3 bases, in that order; junction bases with no gene match: 8. The CDR3 spells CASSLASGLATTDTQYF. The CDR3, as DNA: TGCGCCAGCAGCTTGGCTTCCGGACTAGCGACTACAGATACGCAGTATTTT.

The chain carries TRBV12-5 and TRBJ1-6; D is unresolved. Trimming removed 1 base at V and 15 bases at J, with 10 bases between. CDR3 length: 12 amino acids. Germline values: CDR1 LGHNT, CDR2 FRNRAP. CDR3 in DNA: TGTGCTAGTGGTTTGGACGGACGCCGCCTCCACTTT. The encoded protein is CASGLDGRRLHF.

The chain links TRBV7-3 to TRBJ2-1; 10 positions match TRBD2. The trim removed 5 bases at V and 10 bases at J, leaving 17 bases unmatched. This CDR3 spans 17 amino acids. Germline values: CDR1 SGHTA, CDR2 FQGTGA. The CDR3 protein is CASSARGEREGRGEQFF. Written as DNA, the CDR3 is TGTGCCAGCAGCGCCCGGGGGGAGCGGGAGGGCCGAGGGGAGCAGTTCTTC.

The V gene is TRBV19, the J gene TRBJ1-1; TRBD1 matches 7 bases. After removal of 5 bases from V and 0 bases from J, the junction contained 3 bases not matched to a gene. The germline CDR1 and CDR2 sequences are LNHDA and SQIVND (reference sequence). The CDR3 is 14 amino acids. This CDR3 is CASSGGQMNTEAFF. In nucleotides, the CDR3 is TGTGCCAGTAGTGGGGGACAGATGAACACTGAAGCTTTCTTT.

The V gene is TRBV15, the J gene TRBJ2-1; D may be TRBD2 (5 bases). CDR1 is LNHNV, CDR2 YYDKDF, per germline (reference sequence). The CDR3 is 14 amino acids. Trimming pared 8 bases from V and 7 bases from J, leaving 18 bases between. For the CDR3, the DNA is TGTGCCACCGCGAGGCGGGTGGGCCCTAATGAGCAGTTCTTC. Residues: CATARRVGPNEQFF.

The rearrangement links TRBV30 to TRBJ2-7; no reliable D call. CDR3 size: 12 residues. Germline V gene sequence: CDR1 GTSNPN, CDR2 SVGIG (reference sequence). Trimming cost V 1 base and J 5 bases, with 9 bases left between them. This CDR3 reads CAWSGVVDEQYF. For the CDR3, the DNA is TGTGCCTGGAGTGGCGTCGTAGACGAGCAGTACTTC.

J is TRBJ1-5 and V is TRBV11-2; D ambiguous. Germline assignment: CDR1 SGHAT and CDR2 FQNNGV. Trimming removed 0 bases at V and 5 bases at J, with 11 bases between. This CDR3 is 15 amino acids long. CDR3 region: CASSLDLAGDQPQHF. CDR3 sequence (DNA): TGTGCCAGCAGCTTAGATTTGGCTGGGGATCAGCCCCAGCATTTT.

This chain joins TRBV7-2 and TRBJ2-7; the match to TRBD2 covers 9 bases. The CDR3 has 15 residues. V lost 5 bases to trimming and J lost 0 bases; unmatched junction nucleotides: 5. Germline V gene lookup returns CDR1 SGHTA and CDR2 FQGNSA. The CDR3 here is CTSSRLAGSSYEQYF. The CDR3 DNA reads TGTACCAGCAGCCGGCTAGCGGGGAGCTCCTACGAGCAGTACTTC.

The V call is TRBV5-1, the J call TRBJ2-1; D remains unclear. Germline loops: CDR1 SGHRS, CDR2 YFSETQ. This CDR3 comprises 13 residues. V gave up 1 base and J gave up 8 bases, with 10 bases separating them. The CDR3, as DNA: TGCGCCAGCAGCTTGCAAGAACGCCATGAGCAGTTCTTC. This encodes CASSLQERHEQFF. Full variable domain (outside the CDR3, taken from reference TRBV5-1 and TRBJ2-1): KAGVTQTPRYLIKTRGQQVTLSCSPISGHRSVSWYQQTPGQGLQFLFEYFSETQRNKGNFPGRFSGRQFSNSRSEMNVSTLELGDSALYLCASSLQERHEQFFGPGTRLTVL.

This rearrangement joins TRBV11-2 to TRBJ2-5; a weak D match, TRBD2 (5 bases). The CDR3 is 15 amino acids. V dropped 1 base and J dropped 5 bases, with 14 bases sitting between them. Germline V gene data show CDR1 as SGHAT and CDR2 as FQNNGV. CDR3 coding DNA: TGTGCCAGCAGCTTAGCGGTCCGCCCGGGGGAGACCCAGTACTTC. This gives the protein CASSLAVRPGETQYF.

This chain connects TRBV10-2 to TRBJ2-4, with D maybe TRBD1 (6 bases). CDR1 is WSHSY, CDR2 SAAADI, per germline. The CDR3 is 17 residues long. V was clipped by 3 bases and J by 1 base, with 16 bases between them. For the CDR3, the DNA is TGCGCCAGCAGTGAATCTGAGGGCAGGGGTGCCAAAAACATTCAGTACTTC. Its protein is CASSESEGRGAKNIQYF.

This rearrangement joins TRBV7-2 to TRBJ1-1; a weak D match, TRBD1 (5 bases). This CDR3 region has 14 residues. Germline V gene lookup returns CDR1 SGHTA and CDR2 FQGNSA. The V end was cut by 4 bases, the J end by 6 bases, with 15 bases between. CDR3 nucleotides: TGTGCCAGCAGCTCCCCCCAGGGTAGGGCTGAAGCTTTCTTT. Its protein product is CASSSPQGRAEAFF.

The CDR3 DNA sequence: TGTGCCTGGAGCGGACAGGGTGGTCAGCCCCAGCATTTT. Translation gives CAWSGQGGQPQHF. This rearrangement joins TRBV30 to TRBJ1-5; 8 nucleotides agree with TRBD1. Trimming removed 3 bases from V and 6 bases from J; junction bases left unmatched: 4. Germline V gene data show CDR1 as GTSNPN and CDR2 as SVGIG (reference sequence). The CDR3 is 13 amino acids.

The rearrangement links TRBV2 to TRBJ2-7, with 15 bases matching TRBD2. The germline CDR1 and CDR2 sequences are SNHLY and FYNNEI. J lost 0 bases, V lost 0 bases, and 3 bases had no gene match. The CDR3 is 18 amino acids. The CDR3 DNA reads as TGTGCCAGCAGTGAAGCGGGACTAGCGGGAGGTTTCTCCTACGAGCAGTACTTC. This sequence encodes CASSEAGLAGGFSYEQYF.

The rearrangement joins TRBV5-1 to TRBJ2-5; D uncertain. Trimming removed 9 bases from V and 4 bases from J, with 13 bases in between. Germline CDR1 SGHRS, CDR2 YFSETQ. The CDR3 totals 12 residues. CDR3 residues: CATTGPGETQYF. The DNA for the CDR3 is TGCGCCACCACCGGACCAGGAGAGACCCAGTACTTC.

The chain is built from TRBV7-8 and TRBJ2-7; the match to TRBD2 covers 8 bases. V lost 3 bases, J lost 7 bases, and 17 bases stayed unmatched. The CDR3 contains 17 residues. Germline CDR1 reads SGHVS; CDR2 reads FQNEAQ. The CDR3 protein is CASSFYGRALKAGEQYF. CDR3 coding DNA: TGTGCCAGCAGCTTTTACGGGAGGGCCCTCAAAGCGGGGGAGCAGTACTTC.

CDR3 nucleotides: TGTGCCAGCAGCCAAGACACCGGACAGGGGACTTCAGCCCAGCATTTT. Protein sequence: CASSQDTGQGTSAQHF. The chain employs TRBV14 and TRBJ1-5, with 9 bases that match TRBD1. Trimming cost V 0 bases and J 11 bases; bases outside gene matches: 11. CDR3 length: 16 residues. Germline V gene data show CDR1 as SGHDN and CDR2 as FVKESK.

The genes are TRBV28 and TRBJ1-1; the D gene is possibly TRBD1 (5 bases). Germline V CDR1 and CDR2: MDHEN, SYDVKM. CDR3 size: 16 residues. Trimming stripped 6 bases from V and 1 base from J, with 18 bases between. CDR3 residues: CASSINLGAGNTEAFF. The CDR3 nucleotides read TGTGCCAGCAGCATCAATCTTGGGGCAGGGAACACTGAAGCTTTCTTT. Drawing the rest from reference TRBV28 and TRBJ1-1, the complete variable domain is DVKVTQSSRYLVKRTGEKVFLECVQDMDHENMFWYRQDPGLGLRLIYFSYDVKMKEKGDIPEGYSVSREKKERFSLILESASTNQTSMYLCASSINLGAGNTEAFFGQGTRLTVV.

The sample holds one count of this clone. This chain connects TRBV2 to TRBJ1-3; 7 nucleotides agree with TRBD1. This CDR3 region has 14 residues. The ends lost 7 bases at V and 4 bases at J; junction bases unmatched: 7. The germline V gene has CDR1 SNHLY and CDR2 FYNNEI. The CDR3 DNA reads as TGTGCCAGCACTCCGACAGGGACAGGAAACACCATATATTTT. Protein: CASTPTGTGNTIYF.

V and J are TRBV5-1 and TRBJ1-1; TRBD1 agrees at 7 bases. J lost 6 bases, V lost 4 bases, and 9 bases had no gene match. The CDR3 has 14 residues. The germline V gene has CDR1 SGHRS and CDR2 YFSETQ. CDR3: CASSPNRGGSEAFF. The CDR3 DNA follows: TGCGCCAGCAGCCCAAACAGGGGAGGATCTGAAGCTTTCTTT.

V gene TRBV7-3 combines with J gene TRBJ1-1; TRBD1 might be the D (6 bases). The germline V gene has CDR1 SGHTA and CDR2 FQGTGA. The CDR3 runs 13 residues. V lost 5 bases and J 7 bases, leaving 14 bases between the germline ends. Here the CDR3 reads CASSRDRNLEAFF. The DNA of the CDR3 is TGTGCCAGCAGCCGCGACAGGAACCTTGAAGCTTTCTTT.

This rearrangement joins TRBV6-1 to TRBJ1-5, with a weak D call TRBD1 (5 bases). V lost 2 bases and J lost 1, with 9 bases in between. The germline V gene has CDR1 MNHNS and CDR2 SASEGT. The CDR3 totals 15 residues. This chain's CDR3 is CASSESGSSNQPQHF. The CDR3 DNA is TGTGCCAGCAGTGAATCAGGGTCCAGCAATCAGCCCCAGCATTTT.

The chain couples TRBV5-1 to TRBJ2-3, with 8 positions matching TRBD1. The ends lost 6 bases at V and 5 bases at J; junction bases unmatched: 8. CDR3 length: 14 amino acids. Germline assignment: CDR1 SGHRS and CDR2 YFSETQ. CDR3 in DNA: TGCGCCAGCACAGTCCAGGGGGCGGGAGATACGCAGTATTTT. Its protein is CASTVQGAGDTQYF.

The chain uses TRBV5-1 and TRBJ1-5; D is ambiguous. Trimming stripped 1 base from V and 5 bases from J, with 7 bases between. CDR3 length equals 13 residues. CDR1 and CDR2 from the germline V gene are SGHRS and YFSETQ. CDR3 in DNA: TGCGCCAGCAGCTTGACTGCAGATCAGCCCCAGCATTTT. Translation: CASSLTADQPQHF. Full variable domain (remainder filled in from reference TRBV5-1 and TRBJ1-5): KAGVTQTPRYLIKTRGQQVTLSCSPISGHRSVSWYQQTPGQGLQFLFEYFSETQRNKGNFPGRFSGRQFSNSRSEMNVSTLELGDSALYLCASSLTADQPQHFGDGTRLSIL.

The chain combines TRBV10-2 with TRBJ2-7, with TRBD2 matching over 11 bases. The CDR3 is made up of 15 amino acids. Germline V gene data show CDR1 as WSHSY and CDR2 as SAAADI. The V segment lost 4 bases and the J segment 3 bases; nucleotides outside the gene matches: 5. The CDR3 DNA is TGCGCCAGCAGTGCTGCCGGGACTAGCGGCTACGAGCAGTACTTC. This gives the protein CASSAAGTSGYEQYF.

The chain links TRBV6-1 to TRBJ2-3, with 9 bases lining up with TRBD1. The CDR3 is made up of 17 amino acids. V trimming: 4 bases; J trimming: 4 bases; junction bases outside the gene matches: 12. Germline values: CDR1 MNHNS, CDR2 SASEGT. This chain's CDR3 is CASSASTGGHAADTQYF. DNA for the CDR3: TGTGCCAGCAGTGCCAGCACAGGGGGCCACGCCGCAGATACGCAGTATTTT.

The chain is built from TRBV5-1 and TRBJ2-7; 15 bases map to TRBD2. Germline V CDR1 and CDR2: SGHRS, YFSETQ. The CDR3 contains 18 residues. V lost 4 bases and J lost 0; bases outside the gene matches: 8. The CDR3 is CASSRGLAGGGASYEQYF. For the CDR3, the DNA is TGCGCCAGCAGCAGGGGACTAGCGGGAGGAGGGGCCTCCTACGAGCAGTACTTC.